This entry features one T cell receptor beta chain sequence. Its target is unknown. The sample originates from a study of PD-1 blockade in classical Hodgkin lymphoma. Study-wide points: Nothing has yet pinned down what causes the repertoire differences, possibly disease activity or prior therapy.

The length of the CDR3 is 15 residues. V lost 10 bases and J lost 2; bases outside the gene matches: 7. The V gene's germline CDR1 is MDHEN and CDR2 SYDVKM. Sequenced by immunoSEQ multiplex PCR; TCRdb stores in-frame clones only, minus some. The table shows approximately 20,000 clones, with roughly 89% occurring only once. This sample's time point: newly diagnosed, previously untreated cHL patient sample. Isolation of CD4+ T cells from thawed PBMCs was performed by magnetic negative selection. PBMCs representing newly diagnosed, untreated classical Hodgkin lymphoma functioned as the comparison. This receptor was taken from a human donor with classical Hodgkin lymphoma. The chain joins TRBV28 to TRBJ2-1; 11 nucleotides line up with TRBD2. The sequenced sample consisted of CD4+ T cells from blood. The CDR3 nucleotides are TGTGCCACCATTGGACTAGCGGGTACCTACAATGAGCAGTTCTTC. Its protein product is CATIGLAGTYNEQFF.